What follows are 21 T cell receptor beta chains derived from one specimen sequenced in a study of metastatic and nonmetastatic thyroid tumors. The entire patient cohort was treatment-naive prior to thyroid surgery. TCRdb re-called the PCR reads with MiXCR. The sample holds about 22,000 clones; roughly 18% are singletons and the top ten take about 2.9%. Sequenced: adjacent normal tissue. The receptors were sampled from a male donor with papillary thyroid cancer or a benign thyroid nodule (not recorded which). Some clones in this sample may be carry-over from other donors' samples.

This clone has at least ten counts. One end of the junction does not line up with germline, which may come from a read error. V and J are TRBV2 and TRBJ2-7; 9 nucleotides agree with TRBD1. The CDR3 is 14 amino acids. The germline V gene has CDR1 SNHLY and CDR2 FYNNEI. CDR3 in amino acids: CASSPDRGSHEQYF. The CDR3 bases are TGTGCCAGCAGCCCGGACAGGGGCTCCCACGAGCAGTACTTC.

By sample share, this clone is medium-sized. DNA of the CDR3: TGTGCCAGCAAGGATGGGGGAACGGGGGGGATTCAGAAAGAGACCCAGTACTTC. This codes for CASKDGGTGGIQKETQYF. The V gene is TRBV12-3 or TRBV12-4, the J gene TRBJ2-5; 8 nucleotides align to TRBD2. CDR3 length equals 18 residues. V gave up 7 bases and J gave up 3 bases; unmatched junction bases: 19.

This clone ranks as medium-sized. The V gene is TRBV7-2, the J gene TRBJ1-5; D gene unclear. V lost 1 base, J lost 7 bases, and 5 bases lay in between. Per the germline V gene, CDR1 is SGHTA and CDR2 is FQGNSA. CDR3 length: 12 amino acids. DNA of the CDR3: TGTGCCAGCAGCTTAGATTGGCAGCCCCAGCATTTT. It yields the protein CASSLDWQPQHF.

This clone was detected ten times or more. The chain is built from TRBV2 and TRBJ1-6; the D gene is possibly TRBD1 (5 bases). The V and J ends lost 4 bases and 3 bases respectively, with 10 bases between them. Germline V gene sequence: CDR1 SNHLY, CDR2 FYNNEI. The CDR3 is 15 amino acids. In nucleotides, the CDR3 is TGTGCCAGCAGTGGGCGGACAAACTATAATTCACCCCTCCACTTT. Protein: CASSGRTNYNSPLHF.

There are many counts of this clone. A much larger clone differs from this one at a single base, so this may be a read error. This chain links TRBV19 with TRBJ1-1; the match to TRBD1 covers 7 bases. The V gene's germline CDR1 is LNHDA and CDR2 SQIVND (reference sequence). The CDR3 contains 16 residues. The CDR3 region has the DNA TGTGCCGGTAGTATACGACTCAGGGACAGGAACACTGAAGCTTTCTTT. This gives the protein CAGSIRLRDRNTEAFF.

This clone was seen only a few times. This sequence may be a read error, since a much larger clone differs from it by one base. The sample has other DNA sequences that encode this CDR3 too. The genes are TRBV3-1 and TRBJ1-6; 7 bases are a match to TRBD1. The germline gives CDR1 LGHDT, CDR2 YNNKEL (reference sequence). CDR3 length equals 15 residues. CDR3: CASSGDGQAAGPLHF. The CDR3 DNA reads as TGCGCCAGCAGCGGCGACGGACAGGCCGCAGGACCCCTCCACTTT.

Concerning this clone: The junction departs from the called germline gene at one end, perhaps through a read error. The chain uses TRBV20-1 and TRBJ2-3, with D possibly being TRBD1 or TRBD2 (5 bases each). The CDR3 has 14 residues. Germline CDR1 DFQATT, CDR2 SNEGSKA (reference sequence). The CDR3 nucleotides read TGCAGTGCCGTCCCGGGGCGCGGCACAGGTACGCAGTGTTTT. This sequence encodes CSAVPGRGTGTQCF.

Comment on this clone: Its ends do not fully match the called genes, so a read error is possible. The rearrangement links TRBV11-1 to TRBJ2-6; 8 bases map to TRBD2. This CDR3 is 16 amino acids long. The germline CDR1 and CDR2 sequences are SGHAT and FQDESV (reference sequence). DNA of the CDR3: TGTGCCAGCTGGGCTAGCGGGCATGCTTGGGCCAACTTCCTGACTTTC. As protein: CASWASGHAWANFLTF.

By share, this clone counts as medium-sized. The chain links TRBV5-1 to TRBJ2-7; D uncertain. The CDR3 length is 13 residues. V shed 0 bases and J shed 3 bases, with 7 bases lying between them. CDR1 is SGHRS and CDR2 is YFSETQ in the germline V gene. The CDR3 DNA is TGCGCCAGCAGCTTGGAGCGTGACTACGAGCAGTACTTC. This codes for CASSLERDYEQYF.

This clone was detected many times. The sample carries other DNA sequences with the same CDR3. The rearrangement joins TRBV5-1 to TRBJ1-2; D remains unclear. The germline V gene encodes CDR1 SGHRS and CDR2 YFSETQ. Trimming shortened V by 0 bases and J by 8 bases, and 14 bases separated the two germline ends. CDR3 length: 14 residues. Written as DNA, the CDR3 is TGCGCCAGCAGCTTGGGAGGCGGCCTCCGAGGCTACACCTTC. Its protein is CASSLGGGLRGYTF.

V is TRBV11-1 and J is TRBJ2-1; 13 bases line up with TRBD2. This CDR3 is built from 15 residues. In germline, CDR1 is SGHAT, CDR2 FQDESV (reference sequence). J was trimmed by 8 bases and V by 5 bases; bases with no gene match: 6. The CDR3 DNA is TGTGCCAGCAGCACCCGGACTAGCGGGAGTCATGAGCAGTTCTTC. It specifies CASSTRTSGSHEQFF.

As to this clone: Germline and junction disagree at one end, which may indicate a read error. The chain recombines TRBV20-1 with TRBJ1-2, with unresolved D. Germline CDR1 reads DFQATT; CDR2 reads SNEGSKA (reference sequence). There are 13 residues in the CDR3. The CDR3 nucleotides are TGCAGTGCCGAGACACGACTAAACTATTGCTACACCTTC. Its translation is CSAETRLNYCYTF.

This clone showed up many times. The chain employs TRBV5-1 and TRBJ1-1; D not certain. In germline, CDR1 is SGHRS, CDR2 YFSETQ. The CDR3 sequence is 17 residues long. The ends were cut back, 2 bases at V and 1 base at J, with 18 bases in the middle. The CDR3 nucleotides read TGCGCCAGCAGCTTCGCCGGGATCAGCGCACGGAACACTGAAGCTTTCTTT. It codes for CASSFAGISARNTEAFF.

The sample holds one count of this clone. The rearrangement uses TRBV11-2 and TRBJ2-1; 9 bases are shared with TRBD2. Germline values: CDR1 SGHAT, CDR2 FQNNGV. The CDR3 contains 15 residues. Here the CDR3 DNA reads TGTGGGTGCAGCTCCTCTCTAGCGGGAATGGATGAGCAGTTCTTC. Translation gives CGCSSSLAGMDEQFF.

CDR3 region: CASSTHRLAGGREGETQYF. The CDR3 DNA follows: TGTGCCAGCAGCACCCACCGGCTAGCGGGGGGGCGGGAGGGGGAGACCCAGTACTTC. This chain joins TRBV11-1 and TRBJ2-5, with TRBD2 matching over 12 bases. V lost 5 bases, J lost 5 bases, and 18 bases stayed unmatched. Germline loops: CDR1 SGHAT, CDR2 FQDESV (reference sequence). This CDR3 spans 19 amino acids.

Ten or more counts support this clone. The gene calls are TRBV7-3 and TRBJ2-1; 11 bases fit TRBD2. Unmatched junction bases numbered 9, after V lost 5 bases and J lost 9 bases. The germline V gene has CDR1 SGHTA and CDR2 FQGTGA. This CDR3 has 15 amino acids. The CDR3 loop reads CASSQLAGGQVEQFF. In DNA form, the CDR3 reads TGTGCCAGCAGCCAGTTAGCGGGGGGGCAGGTTGAGCAGTTCTTC.

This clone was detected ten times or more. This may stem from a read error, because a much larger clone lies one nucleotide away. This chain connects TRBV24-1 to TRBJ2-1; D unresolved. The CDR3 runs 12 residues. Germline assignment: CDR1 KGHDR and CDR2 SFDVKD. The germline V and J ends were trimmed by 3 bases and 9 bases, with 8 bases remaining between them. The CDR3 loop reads CATSDTSGEQFF. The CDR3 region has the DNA TGTGCCACCAGTGATACATCCGGTGAGCAGTTCTTC.

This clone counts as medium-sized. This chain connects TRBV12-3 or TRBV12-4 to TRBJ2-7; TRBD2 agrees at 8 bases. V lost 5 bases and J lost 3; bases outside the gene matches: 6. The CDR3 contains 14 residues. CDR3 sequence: CASSGPSGGYEQYF. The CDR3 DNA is TGTGCCAGCAGTGGACCAAGCGGGGGCTACGAGCAGTACTTC.

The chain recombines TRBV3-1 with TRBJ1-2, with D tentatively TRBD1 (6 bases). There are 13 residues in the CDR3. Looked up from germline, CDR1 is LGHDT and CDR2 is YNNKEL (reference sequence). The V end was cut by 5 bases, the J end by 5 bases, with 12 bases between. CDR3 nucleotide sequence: TGTGCCAGCAGCGAGGGGGGGACTTATGGCTACACCTTC. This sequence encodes CASSEGGTYGYTF.

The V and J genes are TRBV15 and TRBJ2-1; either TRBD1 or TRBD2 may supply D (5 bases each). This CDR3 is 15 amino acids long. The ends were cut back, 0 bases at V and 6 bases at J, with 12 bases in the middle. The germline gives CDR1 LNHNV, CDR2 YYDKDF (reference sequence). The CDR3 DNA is TGTGCCACCAGCAGAGATCGAGGGGCGGTCAATGAGCAGTTCTTC. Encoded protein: CATSRDRGAVNEQFF.

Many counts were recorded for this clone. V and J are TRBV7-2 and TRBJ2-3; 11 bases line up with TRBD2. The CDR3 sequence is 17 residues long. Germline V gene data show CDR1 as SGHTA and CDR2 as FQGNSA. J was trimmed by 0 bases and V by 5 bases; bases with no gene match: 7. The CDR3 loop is CASSEEGLAESTDTQYF. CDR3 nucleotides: TGTGCCAGCAGCGAAGAGGGACTAGCGGAAAGCACAGATACGCAGTATTTT.